The entry that follows covers one T cell receptor (beta chain) sequence. The antigen remains unidentified. The sample belongs to a study of cytomegalovirus exposure and HLA in healthy donors. General study findings and limits: Indistinguishability led to the exclusion of some V segments, TRBV6-2 and TRBV6-3 included. An Asian-associated ancestry cluster reportedly showed fewer N-insertions than the roughly 600-donor mean in a later analysis.

The CDR3 contains 16 residues. The J segment lost 1 base and the V segment lost 3 bases, leaving 3 bases of the junction unmatched. The V gene's germline CDR1 is SGHVS and CDR2 FQNEAQ. Primers included in the PCR were 60 Vbeta and 13 Jbeta primers. Sequenced by immunoSEQ multiplex PCR; TCRdb stores in-frame clones only, minus some. The sample lists roughly 190,000 clones; 81% were seen once. J is TRBJ2-1 and V is TRBV7-8; 10 bases match TRBD2. The sequenced material came from PBMCs. The clonotype was recovered from a man aged 40-49 years in good health and CMV-seropositive. This chain's CDR3 is CASSFGAGGSYNEQFF. The DNA of the CDR3 is TGTGCCAGCAGCTTTGGAGCGGGGGGGTCCTACAATGAGCAGTTCTTC.